These 12 T cell receptor beta chains share one sample of origin, sequenced in a study of cytomegalovirus exposure and HLA in healthy donors. TCRdb's table, derived via immunoSEQ multiplex PCR, lists solely in-frame clones and lacks some. The data contain 120,000 to 150,000 clones, around 84% of them singletons. Sequenced sample: PBMCs. These receptors were collected from a man aged 18 to 29 in good health and CMV-seropositive.

The genes are TRBV5-5 and TRBJ1-1, with 8 bases lining up with TRBD1. The CDR3 extends over 16 amino acids. Trimming at V came to 4 bases and at J to 3 bases, leaving 11 bases not matched to a gene. CDR1 SGHKS and CDR2 YYEKEE come from the germline V gene (reference sequence). The CDR3 spells CASSRRGLQGDTEAFF. In DNA, the CDR3 is TGTGCCAGCAGCCGGCGAGGATTACAGGGGGACACTGAAGCTTTCTTT.

In its sample, this clone was seen once. The V call is TRBV2, the J call TRBJ2-1; D might be TRBD1 (6 bases). CDR3 length equals 10 residues. The V gene lost 8 bases and the J gene lost 10 bases, with 9 bases spanning the gap. Germline CDR1 reads SNHLY; CDR2 reads FYNNEI. The CDR3 loop reads CASGGREQFF. CDR3 nucleotide sequence: TGTGCCAGCGGGGGCCGAGAGCAGTTCTTC.

The genes are TRBV15 and TRBJ1-6, with D maybe TRBD1 (5 bases). Trimming took off 0 bases at V and 9 bases at J, with 12 bases between the two ends. The CDR3 length is 15 residues. Per the germline V gene, CDR1 is LNHNV and CDR2 is YYDKDF (reference sequence). The CDR3 reads CATSRDHSRGSPLHF. CDR3 nucleotide sequence: TGTGCCACCAGCAGAGATCACAGTAGGGGTTCACCCCTCCACTTT.

The J gene is TRBJ1-1, the V gene TRBV27; D ambiguous. Germline V gene sequence: CDR1 MNHEY, CDR2 SMNVEV (reference sequence). V was trimmed by 3 bases and J by 0 bases, leaving 8 bases between them. The CDR3 spans 14 residues. The CDR3, as DNA: TGTGCCAGCAGTTTGGGCTTCATGAACACTGAAGCTTTCTTT. Protein sequence: CASSLGFMNTEAFF.

V usage is TRBV9 and J usage is TRBJ1-1, with 9 bases fitting TRBD1. Per germline, CDR1 SGDLS and CDR2 YYNGEE. With 4 bases clipped from V and 2 bases from J, the junction kept 9 bases outside the gene matches. The CDR3 has 16 amino acids. CDR3 residues: CASSRGTGQENTEAFF. The CDR3 nucleotides are TGTGCCAGCAGCAGGGGGACAGGGCAGGAAAACACTGAAGCTTTCTTT. Supplemented by reference TRBV9 and TRBJ1-1, the full variable domain reads DSGVTQTPKHLITATGQRVTLRCSPRSGDLSVYWYQQSLDQGLQFLIQYYNGEERAKGNILERFSAQQFPDLHSELNLSSLELGDSALYFCASSRGTGQENTEAFFGQGTRLTVV.

The V call is TRBV2, the J call TRBJ1-5; no clear D gene. V lost 11 bases, J lost 0 bases, and 20 bases lay in between. CDR3 length equals 16 residues. CDR1 and CDR2 (germline): SNHLY, FYNNEI. CDR3 sequence reads: CAGTASGVYSNQPQHF. Here the CDR3 DNA reads TGTGCCGGAACTGCAAGCGGGGTCTATAGCAATCAGCCCCAGCATTTT.

This chain links TRBV9 with TRBJ2-3, with D maybe TRBD2 (6 bases). The CDR3 length is 13 residues. CDR1 and CDR2 from the germline V gene are SGDLS and YYNGEE. V lost 4 bases, J lost 4 bases, and 10 bases lay in between. CDR3 coding DNA: TGTGCCAGCAGCCGGGACTTTCCAGATACGCAGTATTTT. Amino acids: CASSRDFPDTQYF.

This chain uses TRBV19 with TRBJ1-2, with D possibly matching TRBD1 (6 bases). Germline V gene lookup returns CDR1 LNHDA and CDR2 SQIVND (reference sequence). The length of the CDR3 is 13 residues. With 3 bases removed from V and 8 bases from J, the gap between germline ends came to 13 bases. The CDR3 sequence: CASSMSQGRGYTF. Here the CDR3 DNA reads TGTGCCAGTAGTATGAGTCAGGGGCGCGGCTACACCTTC.

This sequence joins TRBV19 and TRBJ2-7; 7 bases agree with TRBD1. V shed 10 bases and J 3 bases; nucleotides not matched to a gene: 21. The germline V gene has CDR1 LNHDA and CDR2 SQIVND (reference sequence). The length of the CDR3 is 17 residues. The CDR3 DNA reads TGTGCCACCTCCCACGCTGGGCCGGGGACAGCTTTCTACGAGCAGTACTTC. Protein sequence: CATSHAGPGTAFYEQYF.

The CDR3 sequence: CASSGQEGETQYF. CDR3 bases: TGTGCCAGCTCAGGACAGGAGGGGGAGACCCAGTACTTC. V and J are TRBV18 and TRBJ2-5; D may be TRBD1 (7 bases). Germline V CDR1 and CDR2: KGHSH, LQKENI. The germline V and J ends were trimmed by 5 bases and 5 bases, with 12 bases remaining between them. This CDR3 has 13 residues.

This chain links TRBV11-2 with TRBJ1-6; D uncertain. The CDR3 runs to 15 residues. CDR1 and CDR2 (germline): SGHAT, FQNNGV. Between the trimmed V and J ends, which lost 0 bases and 9 bases, there was a span of 12 bases. CDR3 residues: CASSLDRVGGSPLHF. Written as DNA, the CDR3 is TGTGCCAGCAGCTTAGATCGGGTCGGCGGTTCACCCCTCCACTTT. The variable domain in full, with the rest retrieved from reference TRBV11-2 and TRBJ1-6, is EAGVAQSPRYKIIEKRQSVAFWCNPISGHATLYWYQQILGQGPKLLIQFQNNGVVDDSQLPKDRFSAERLKGVDSTLKIQPAKLEDSAVYLCASSLDRVGGSPLHFGNGTRLTVT.

The chain uses TRBV7-3 and TRBJ2-2; D might be TRBD2 (6 bases). Germline V lookup: CDR1 SGHTA, CDR2 FQGTGA. Trimming removed 8 bases at V and 7 bases at J, with 14 bases between. This CDR3 contains 13 residues. CDR3 in amino acids: CASAGTSYGELFF. In DNA, the CDR3 is TGTGCCAGCGCCGGGACTTCCTACGGGGAGCTGTTTTTT.